The clone carrying this T cell receptor beta chain occurred many times. This CDR3 has 18 amino acids. The V gene's germline CDR1 is MDHEN and CDR2 SYDVKM. V lost 2 bases to trimming and J lost 0 bases; unmatched junction nucleotides: 11. This record belongs to a study of T cells after posttransplantation cyclophosphamide. Repertoires were generated with immunoSEQ multiplex PCR, while TCRdb's copy carries only in-frame clones and drops some. The sample holds 42,000 or so clones, and no clone turns up only once. The source material was PBMCs. The TCR was taken from a woman in her forties or fifties in good health and a related stem cell transplant donor. This chain uses TRBV28 with TRBJ1-1; 8 bases align to TRBD1. The CDR3 nucleotides are TGTGCCAGCAGTTTAATAGGGACAGGAATCCCAGTGAACACTGAAGCTTTCTTT. This translates into CASSLIGTGIPVNTEAFF.